This T cell receptor beta chain was sequenced in a study of blood T cell repertoires in COVID-19. In the study overall: T cells, B-cell-depleted T cells, or PBMCs supplied cDNA or gDNA.

V lost 6 bases and J 3 bases, leaving 14 bases between the germline ends. Germline V gene data show CDR1 as MNHEY and CDR2 as SVGEGT. The CDR3 sequence is 14 residues long. The sample holds a few counts of this clone. Authors' methods: Estimated nucleated cell counts came from reference gene primer amplification. Sequenced by immunoSEQ multiplex PCR; TCRdb stores in-frame clones only, minus some. For V, J and clone size, that table is used; D and trimming come from the DNA. The data hold about 410,000 clones, with just under 90% observed a single time. Across fewer than 25 US areas, participants ranged in age from about 18 to 100 years. Recovered status applied to Cohort 3 donors who had two consecutive negative PCRs. It also applied to those with clearance or with symptom resolution.

The sequenced sample consisted of PBMCs or T cells enriched from blood (not recorded which). The origin of this receptor is a woman aged 25 to 45 who had recovered from COVID-19. V and J are TRBV6-2 or TRBV6-3 and TRBJ1-1; D might be TRBD1 (5 bases). The CDR3 is CASSAGFRYTEAFF. CDR3 nucleotides: TGTGCCAGCAGCGCAGGGTTCAGGTACACTGAAGCTTTCTTT.